Detailed here is one TCR beta chain. What it binds is not known. Sequencing used immunoSEQ multiplex PCR; TCRdb keeps in-frame clones, though not all of them. The table includes roughly 20,000 clones, about 90% detected once. The entry originates in a study of T cells in localized non-small cell lung cancer. The germline gives CDR1 SGHTA, CDR2 FQGTGA. Trimming shortened V by 5 bases and J by 8 bases, and 18 bases separated the two germline ends. The CDR3 contains 15 residues. General study findings and limits: Higher blood T cell density went with longer overall survival. Uninvolved adjacent lung showed higher T cell clonality than tumor. Heterogeneity remains possible because sequencing was limited to only one tumor region.

The material sequenced was peripheral blood, taken before any cancer treatment. The genes are TRBV7-3 and TRBJ1-4, with D perhaps matching TRBD1 (5 bases). This clonotype was sampled from a woman aged 35 to 70 with stage I lung adenocarcinoma. The CDR3 loop is CASSALRGWEEKLFF. The CDR3, as DNA: TGTGCCAGCAGCGCCCTGCGGGGGTGGGAAGAAAAACTGTTTTTT.